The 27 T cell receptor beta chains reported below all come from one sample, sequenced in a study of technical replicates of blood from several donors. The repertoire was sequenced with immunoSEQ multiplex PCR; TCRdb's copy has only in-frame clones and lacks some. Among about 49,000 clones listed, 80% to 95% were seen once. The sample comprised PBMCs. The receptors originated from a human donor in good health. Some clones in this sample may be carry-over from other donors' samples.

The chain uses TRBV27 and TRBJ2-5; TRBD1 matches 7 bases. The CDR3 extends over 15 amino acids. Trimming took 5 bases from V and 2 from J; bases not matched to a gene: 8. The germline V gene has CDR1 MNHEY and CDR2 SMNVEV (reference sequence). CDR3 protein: CASSPPTGRQETQYF. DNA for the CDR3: TGTGCCAGCAGTCCGCCGACAGGGAGACAAGAGACCCAGTACTTC.

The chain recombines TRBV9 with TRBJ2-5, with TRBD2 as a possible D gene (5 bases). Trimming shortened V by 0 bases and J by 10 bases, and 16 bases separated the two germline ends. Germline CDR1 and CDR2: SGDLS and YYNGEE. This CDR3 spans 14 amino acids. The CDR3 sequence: CASSVDQGERSQYF. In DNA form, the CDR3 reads TGTGCCAGCAGCGTAGACCAAGGAGAGCGGAGCCAGTACTTC.

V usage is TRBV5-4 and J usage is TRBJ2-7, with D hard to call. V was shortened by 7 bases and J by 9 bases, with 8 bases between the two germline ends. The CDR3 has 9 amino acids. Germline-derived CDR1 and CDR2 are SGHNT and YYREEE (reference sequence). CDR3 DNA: TGTGCCAGCCAAGCCGGGCAGTACTTC. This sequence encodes CASQAGQYF.

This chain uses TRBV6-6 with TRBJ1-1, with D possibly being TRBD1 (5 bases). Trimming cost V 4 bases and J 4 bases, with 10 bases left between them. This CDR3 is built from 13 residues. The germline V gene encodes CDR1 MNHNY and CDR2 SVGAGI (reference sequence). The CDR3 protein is CASSSNQGTEAFF. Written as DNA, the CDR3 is TGTGCCAGCAGTTCCAACCAGGGCACTGAAGCTTTCTTT.

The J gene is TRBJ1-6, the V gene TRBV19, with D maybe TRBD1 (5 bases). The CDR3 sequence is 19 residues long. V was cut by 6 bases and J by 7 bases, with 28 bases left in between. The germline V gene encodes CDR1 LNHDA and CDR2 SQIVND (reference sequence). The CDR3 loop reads CASRPLDRYSDSLNSPLHF. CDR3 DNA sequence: TGTGCCAGTAGACCGCTTGACAGATACTCGGATAGTCTGAATTCACCCCTCCACTTT.

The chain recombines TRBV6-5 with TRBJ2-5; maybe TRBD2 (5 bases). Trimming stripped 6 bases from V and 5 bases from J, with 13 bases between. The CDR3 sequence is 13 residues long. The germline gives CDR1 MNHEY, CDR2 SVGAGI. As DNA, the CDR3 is TGTGCCAGCAGGAGCCCGGGGTCTGAGACCCAGTACTTC. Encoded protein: CASRSPGSETQYF.

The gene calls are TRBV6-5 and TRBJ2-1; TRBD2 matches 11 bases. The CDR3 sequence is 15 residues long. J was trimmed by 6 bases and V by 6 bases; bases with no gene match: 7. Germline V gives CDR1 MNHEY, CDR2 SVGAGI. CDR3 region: CASRPLAGGFNEQFF. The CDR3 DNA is TGTGCCAGCAGACCCCTAGCGGGGGGCTTCAATGAGCAGTTCTTC.

In DNA form, the CDR3 reads TGTGCCAGCAGTTACAAGGGGAATTACACCTTC. Translating gives CASSYKGNYTF. The chain couples TRBV6-5 to TRBJ1-2; perhaps TRBD1 as D (5 bases). CDR3 size: 11 residues. Germline V gene sequence: CDR1 MNHEY, CDR2 SVGAGI. Trimming took off 2 bases at V and 11 bases at J, with 9 bases between the two ends.

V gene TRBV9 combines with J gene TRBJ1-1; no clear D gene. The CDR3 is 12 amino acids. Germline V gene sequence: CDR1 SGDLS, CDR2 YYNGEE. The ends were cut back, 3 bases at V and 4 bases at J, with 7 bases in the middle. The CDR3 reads CASSDGTTEAFF. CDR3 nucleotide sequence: TGTGCCAGCAGCGACGGTACCACTGAAGCTTTCTTT.

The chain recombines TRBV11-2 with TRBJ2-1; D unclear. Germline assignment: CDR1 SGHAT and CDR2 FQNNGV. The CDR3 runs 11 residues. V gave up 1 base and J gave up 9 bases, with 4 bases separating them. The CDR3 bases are TGTGCCAGCAGCTTAGTTCGTGAGCAGTTCTTC. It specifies CASSLVREQFF.

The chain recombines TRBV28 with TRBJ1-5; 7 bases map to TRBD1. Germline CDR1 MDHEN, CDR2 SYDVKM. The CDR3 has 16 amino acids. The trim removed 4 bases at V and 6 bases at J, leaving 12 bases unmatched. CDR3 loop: CASSYPTGYLVQPQHF. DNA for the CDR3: TGTGCCAGCAGTTATCCGACAGGGTATCTGGTTCAGCCCCAGCATTTT.

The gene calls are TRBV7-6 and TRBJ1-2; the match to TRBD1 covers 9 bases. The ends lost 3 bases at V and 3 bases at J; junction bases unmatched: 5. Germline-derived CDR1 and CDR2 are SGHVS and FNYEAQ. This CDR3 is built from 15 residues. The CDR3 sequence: CASSFRTGVHYGYTF. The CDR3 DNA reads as TGTGCCAGCAGCTTCAGGACAGGGGTCCACTATGGCTACACCTTC.

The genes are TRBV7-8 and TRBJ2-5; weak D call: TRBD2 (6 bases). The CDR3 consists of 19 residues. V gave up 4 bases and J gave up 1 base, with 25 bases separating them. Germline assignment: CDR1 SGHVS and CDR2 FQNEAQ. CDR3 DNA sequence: TGTGCCAGCAGCTCCTCTTTACTCCCTACCGGGACTTTCCAAGAGACCCAGTACTTC. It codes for CASSSSLLPTGTFQETQYF.

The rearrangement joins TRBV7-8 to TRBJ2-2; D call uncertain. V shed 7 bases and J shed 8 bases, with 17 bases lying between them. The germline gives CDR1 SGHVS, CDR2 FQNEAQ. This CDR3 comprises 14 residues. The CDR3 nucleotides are TGTGCCAGCACCCCTTTCGGTAGCCGTGGGGAGCTGTTTTTT. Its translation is CASTPFGSRGELFF.

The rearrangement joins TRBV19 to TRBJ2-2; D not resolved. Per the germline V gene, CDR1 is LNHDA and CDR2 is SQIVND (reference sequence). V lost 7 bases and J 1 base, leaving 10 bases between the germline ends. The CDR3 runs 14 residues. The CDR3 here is CASKTLMNTGELFF. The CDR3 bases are TGTGCCAGTAAGACACTTATGAACACCGGGGAGCTGTTTTTT.

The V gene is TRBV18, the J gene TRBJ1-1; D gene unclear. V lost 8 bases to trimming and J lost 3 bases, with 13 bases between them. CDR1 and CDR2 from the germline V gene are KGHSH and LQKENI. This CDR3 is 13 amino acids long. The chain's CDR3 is CASLTRRDTEAFF. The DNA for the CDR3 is TGTGCCAGCCTAACAAGGAGGGACACTGAAGCTTTCTTT.

Written as DNA, the CDR3 is TGTGCCAGCAGCTTGGACAGGGTGGGCGAGCAGTACTTC. Protein product: CASSLDRVGEQYF. The V gene is TRBV11-2, the J gene TRBJ2-7; 8 positions match TRBD1. Germline CDR1 SGHAT, CDR2 FQNNGV. After removal of 3 bases from V and 6 bases from J, the junction contained 4 bases not matched to a gene. CDR3 length: 13 amino acids.

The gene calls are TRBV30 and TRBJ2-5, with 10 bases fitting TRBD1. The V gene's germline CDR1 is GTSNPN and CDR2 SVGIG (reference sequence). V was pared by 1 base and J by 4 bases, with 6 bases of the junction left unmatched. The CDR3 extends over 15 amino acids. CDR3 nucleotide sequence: TGTGCCTGGAGTGGGGACAGGGGAAGGAGAGAGACCCAGTACTTC. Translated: CAWSGDRGRRETQYF.

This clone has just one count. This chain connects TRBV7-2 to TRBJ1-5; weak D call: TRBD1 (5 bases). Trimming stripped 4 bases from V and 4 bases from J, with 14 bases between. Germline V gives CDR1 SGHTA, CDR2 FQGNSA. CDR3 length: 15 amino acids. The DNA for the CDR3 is TGTGCCAGCAGCTCGCAGACTGGGGGGAATCAGCCCCAGCATTTT. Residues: CASSSQTGGNQPQHF.

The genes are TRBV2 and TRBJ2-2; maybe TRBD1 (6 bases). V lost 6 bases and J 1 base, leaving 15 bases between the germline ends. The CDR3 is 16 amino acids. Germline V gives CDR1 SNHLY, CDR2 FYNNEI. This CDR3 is CASSLLGTQNTGELFF. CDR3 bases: TGTGCCAGCAGCCTTCTGGGGACACAGAACACCGGGGAGCTGTTTTTT.

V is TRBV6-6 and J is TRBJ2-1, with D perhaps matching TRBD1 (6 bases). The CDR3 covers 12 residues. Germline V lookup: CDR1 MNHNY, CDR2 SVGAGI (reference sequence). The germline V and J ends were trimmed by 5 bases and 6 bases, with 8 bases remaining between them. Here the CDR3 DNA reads TGTGCCAGCAGTAACAGGGTCAATGAGCAGTTCTTC. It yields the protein CASSNRVNEQFF.

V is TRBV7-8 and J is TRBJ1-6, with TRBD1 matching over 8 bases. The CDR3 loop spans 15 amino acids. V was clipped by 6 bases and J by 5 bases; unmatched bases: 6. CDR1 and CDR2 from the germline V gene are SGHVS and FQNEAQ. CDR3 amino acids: CASRAGTGNNSPLHF. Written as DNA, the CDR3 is TGTGCCAGCAGGGCCGGGACAGGAAATAATTCACCCCTCCACTTT.

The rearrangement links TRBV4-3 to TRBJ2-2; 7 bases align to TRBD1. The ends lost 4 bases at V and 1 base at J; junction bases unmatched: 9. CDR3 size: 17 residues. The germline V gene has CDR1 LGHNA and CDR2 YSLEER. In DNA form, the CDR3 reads TGCGCCAGCAGCCGGAATACAGGGGCCTTGAACACCGGGGAGCTGTTTTTT. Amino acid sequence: CASSRNTGALNTGELFF.

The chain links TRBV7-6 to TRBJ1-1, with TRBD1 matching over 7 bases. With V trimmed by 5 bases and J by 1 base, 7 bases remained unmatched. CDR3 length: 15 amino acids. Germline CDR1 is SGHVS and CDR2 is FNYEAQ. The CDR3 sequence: CASSPRQGENTEAFF. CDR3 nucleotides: TGTGCCAGCAGCCCCCGACAGGGAGAGAACACTGAAGCTTTCTTT.

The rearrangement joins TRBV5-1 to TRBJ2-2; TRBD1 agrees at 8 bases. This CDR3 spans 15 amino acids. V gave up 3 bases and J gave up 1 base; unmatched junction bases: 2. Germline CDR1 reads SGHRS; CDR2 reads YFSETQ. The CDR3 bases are TGCGCCAGCAGCTGGGACAGGCTGAACACCGGGGAGCTGTTTTTT. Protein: CASSWDRLNTGELFF.

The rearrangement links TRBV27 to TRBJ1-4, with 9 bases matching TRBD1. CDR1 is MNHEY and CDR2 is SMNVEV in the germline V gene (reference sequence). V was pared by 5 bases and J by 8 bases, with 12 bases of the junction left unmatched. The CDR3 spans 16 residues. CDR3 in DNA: TGTGCCAGCAGTCCCAGATACCCGACAGGGGGGGAAAAACTGTTTTTT. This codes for CASSPRYPTGGEKLFF. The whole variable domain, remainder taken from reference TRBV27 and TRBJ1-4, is EAQVTQNPRYLITVTGKKLTVTCSQNMNHEYMSWYRQDPGLGLRQIYYSMNVEVTDKGDVPEGYKVSRKEKRNFPLILESPSPNQTSLYFCASSPRYPTGGEKLFFGSGTQLSVL.

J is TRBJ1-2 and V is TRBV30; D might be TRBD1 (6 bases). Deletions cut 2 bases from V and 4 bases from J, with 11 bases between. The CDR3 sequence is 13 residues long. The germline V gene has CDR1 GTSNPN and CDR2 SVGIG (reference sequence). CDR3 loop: CAWSPGESYGYTF. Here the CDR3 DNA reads TGTGCCTGGAGTCCAGGGGAGAGCTATGGCTACACCTTC.